The rows below give T cell receptor beta chains drawn from one sample of a study of early T cells in non-severe SARS-CoV-2 infection. TCRdb reprocessed the 5' RACE reads via MiXCR and lists one record per CDR3 protein. The data contain about 60,000 distinct CDR3 sequences, roughly a tenth of them singletons. The sequenced sample consisted of whole blood. These receptors all come from an adult who was a healthcare worker with PCR-confirmed SARS-CoV-2 infection or an uninfected control (not recorded which). Each CDR3 is given with its conserved first and last residue. The D gene is left open where the match is weak. Some rows mark clone size as missing; the rest say once, few, many or name a class of expanded clone.

>13|NA|few|TRBV2|TRBJ2-2
CASKAGFTGELFF
TGTGCCAGCAAGGCGGGGTTTACCGGGGAGCTGTTTTTT
>15|TRBD2|NA|TRBV10-1|TRBJ2-2
CASSEGGGAAGELFF
TGCGCCAGCAGTGAAGGCGGGGGGGCCGCCGGGGAGCTGTTTTTT
>15|TRBD1|NA|TRBV12-3/TRBV12-4|TRBJ2-5
CASRGRQGVGETQYF
TGTGCCAGCAGGGGCAGACAGGGTGTCGGTGAGACCCAGTACTTC
>14|NA|few|TRBV5-5|TRBJ1-5
CASSLGGLGQPQHF
TGTGCCAGCAGCTTAGGAGGGCTCGGTCAGCCCCAGCATTTT
>16|NA|few|TRBV15|TRBJ2-1
CATSRAPVGGYNEQFF
TGTGCCACCAGCAGAGCGCCAGTCGGGGGATACAATGAGCAGTTCTTC
>19|TRBD1|few|TRBV12-3/TRBV12-4|TRBJ2-1
CASSRTGGGLKPSYNEQFF
TGTGCCAGCAGCCGGACAGGGGGTGGTTTGAAACCTTCTTACAATGAGCAGTTCTTC
>15|NA|many|TRBV29-1|TRBJ1-1
CSVQRVYQGGTEAFF
TGCAGCGTCCAGCGGGTGTATCAGGGAGGAACTGAAGCTTTCTTT
>14|NA|many|TRBV7-9|TRBJ1-3
CASSLSRAGNTIYF
TGTGCCAGCAGCCTTAGTAGAGCAGGAAACACCATATATTTT
>14|TRBD2|NA|TRBV5-1|TRBJ2-3
CASSELAGTDTQYF
TGCGCCAGCAGCGAGCTAGCGGGTACAGATACGCAGTATTTT
>15|TRBD1|many|TRBV5-1|TRBJ2-3
CASSSSATGRDTQYF
TGCGCCAGCAGCTCCTCCGCGACAGGGAGAGATACGCAGTATTTT
>15|NA|NA|TRBV3-1|TRBJ1-6
CASSQGRRGGTSRYF
TGTGCCAGCAGCCAAGGAAGGAGGGGAGGGACTAGCCGCTACTTT
>13|NA|NA|TRBV2|TRBJ2-1
CASSEGYVPEQFF
TGTGCCAGCAGTGAAGGGTACGTTCCTGAGCAGTTCTTC
>12|NA|NA|TRBV6-2/TRBV6-3|TRBJ1-2
CASSYPDVGYTF
TGTGCCAGCAGTTACCCGGATGTTGGCTACACCTTC
>16|TRBD1|few|TRBV24-1|TRBJ2-1
CATSSPQRTGDNEQFF
TGTGCCACCAGTTCCCCACAGAGGACAGGTGACAATGAGCAGTTCTTC
>13|NA|NA|TRBV10-2|TRBJ2-3
CASSPGLPDTQYF
TGCGCCAGCAGTCCAGGGCTTCCAGATACGCAGTATTTT
>15|NA|few|TRBV29-1|TRBJ2-1
CSVVGTLSSYNEQFF
TGCAGCGTTGTGGGTACCCTCAGCTCCTACAATGAGCAGTTCTTC
>13|NA|few|TRBV12-5|TRBJ1-2
CASVPESGLGYTF
TGTGCTAGTGTTCCGGAGAGTGGTTTGGGCTACACCTTC
>14|NA|few|TRBV4-1|TRBJ2-1
CASSHPARRDEQFF
TGCGCCAGCAGCCACCCCGCCCGGCGTGACGAGCAGTTCTTC
>14|TRBD2|few|TRBV7-9|TRBJ2-1
CASSLLAGVNEQFF
TGTGCCAGCAGCTTACTAGCGGGGGTCAATGAGCAGTTCTTC
>11|NA|few|TRBV10-3|TRBJ2-5
CAYITWKTQYF
TGTGCCTACATCACGTGGAAGACCCAGTACTTC
>15|TRBD1|few|TRBV5-4|TRBJ2-5
CASSPAGTGLETQYF
TGTGCCAGCAGCCCCGCCGGGACAGGGTTAGAGACCCAGTACTTC
>12|NA|few|TRBV7-2|TRBJ1-6
CASSLASSPLHF
TGTGCCAGCAGCTTAGCGAGTTCACCCCTCCACTTT
>15|TRBD1|few|TRBV6-6|TRBJ2-1
CASRNRDSSYNEQFF
TGTGCCAGCAGAAACCGGGACAGCTCCTACAATGAGCAGTTCTTC
>13|TRBD2|NA|TRBV20-1|TRBJ2-3
CSASISGGDTQYF
TGCAGTGCTAGTATCAGCGGGGGAGATACGCAGTATTTT
>11|NA|NA|TRBV20-1|TRBJ1-2
CSARGLYGYTF
TGCAGTGCTAGGGGTCTCTATGGCTACACCTTC
>17|TRBD1|many|TRBV3-1|TRBJ1-1
CASSQGQGANMNTEAFF
TGTGCCAGCAGCCAAGGCCAGGGGGCCAACATGAACACTGAAGCTTTCTTT
>15|NA|NA|TRBV2|TRBJ2-3
CASSVDVGVTDTQYF
TGTGCCAGCAGCGTAGACGTGGGTGTGACAGATACGCAGTATTTT
>12|NA|NA|TRBV19|TRBJ1-5
CASSMIERPQHF
TGTGCCAGTAGTATGATTGAAAGGCCCCAGCATTTT
>16|NA|many|TRBV6-5|TRBJ1-2
CASSYSTGMGAYGYTF
TGTGCCAGCAGTTACAGTACCGGGATGGGAGCCTATGGCTACACCTTC
>16|TRBD1|NA|TRBV5-1|TRBJ2-3
CASSLAATGNTDTQYF
TGCGCCAGCAGCTTGGCTGCGACAGGGAACACAGATACGCAGTATTTT